The next 8 T cell receptor beta chains were all read from a single sample in a study of beta chain features in type 1 diabetes. Findings of the study overall: Among patients with Type 1 diabetes, TCRB CDR3s were moderately but significantly shorter in every one of the four CD4+ subsets.

The antigens of these receptors remain unknown. cDNA synthesis used the whole RNA isolate, giving expressed TCRB sequences. The repertoire was sequenced with immunoSEQ multiplex PCR; TCRdb's copy has only in-frame clones and lacks some. The sample lists some 350,000 clones; over 8.5% were seen once. The specimen sequenced was central memory CD4+ T cells from blood. These receptors came from a young man with type 1 diabetes.

This clone has a handful of counts. This chain uses TRBV29-1 with TRBJ2-7, with 14 bases that match TRBD2. J lost 4 bases, V lost 6 bases, and 5 bases had no gene match. The CDR3 runs to 14 residues. The germline gives CDR1 SQVTM, CDR2 ANQGSEA. The CDR3 region is CSVHGTSGSYEQYF. The CDR3 bases are TGCAGCGTACACGGGACTAGCGGGAGTTACGAGCAGTACTTC.

The J gene is TRBJ2-7, the V gene TRBV30; 8 positions agree with TRBD2. Germline V lookup: CDR1 GTSNPN, CDR2 SVGIG (reference sequence). The length of the CDR3 is 16 residues. J was trimmed by 0 bases and V by 0 bases; bases with no gene match: 7. The CDR3 region has the DNA TGTGCCTGGAGTGTACGATATAGCGGGGCCTCCTACGAGCAGTACTTC. Its protein is CAWSVRYSGASYEQYF.

J is TRBJ2-3 and V is TRBV27; the match to TRBD2 covers 12 bases. Germline assignment: CDR1 MNHEY and CDR2 SMNVEV (reference sequence). This CDR3 has 14 residues. Losses at the gene ends were 5 bases for V and 5 bases for J; bases not matched to a gene: 2. The CDR3 loop reads CASSRTSGEDTQYF. In DNA form, the CDR3 reads TGTGCCAGCAGTCGGACTAGCGGGGAAGATACGCAGTATTTT.

This clone was counted between two and nine times. The rearrangement joins TRBV5-1 to TRBJ2-2; D possibly corresponds to TRBD2 (5 bases). V dropped 4 bases and J dropped 4 bases, with 11 bases sitting between them. CDR3 size: 14 residues. Germline V CDR1 and CDR2: SGHRS, YFSETQ. Here the CDR3 DNA reads TGCGCCAGCAGCGACCCAACTAGCACCGGGGAGCTGTTTTTT. This encodes CASSDPTSTGELFF.

This clone has only a few counts. The chain combines TRBV29-1 with TRBJ2-3; D tentatively fits TRBD1 or TRBD2 (6 bases each). The V end lost 7 bases, the J end lost 3 bases, and 20 bases lay between the germline ends. CDR3 size: 15 residues. CDR1 and CDR2 (germline): SQVTM, ANQGSEA. CDR3 coding DNA: TGCAGCGCCCGAACGGGGGCAGGGCGGACAGATACGCAGTATTTT. Residues: CSARTGAGRTDTQYF.

The rearrangement uses TRBV6-5 and TRBJ2-3, with no clear D. This CDR3 contains 13 residues. Per germline, CDR1 MNHEY and CDR2 SVGAGI. Trimming pared 4 bases from V and 6 bases from J, leaving 11 bases between. This CDR3 is CASSFFSIDTQYF. The CDR3 bases are TGTGCCAGCAGTTTTTTCTCCATTGATACGCAGTATTTT.

This clone has just a few counts. This rearrangement joins TRBV7-9 to TRBJ2-7, with TRBD2 matching over 7 bases. The germline V gene encodes CDR1 SEHNR and CDR2 FQNEAQ (reference sequence). The junction had 8 bases not matched to a gene; V was cut back by 4 bases and J by 2 bases. The CDR3 covers 15 residues. CDR3 sequence: CASSSKREATYEQYF. The CDR3, as DNA: TGTGCCAGCAGCTCCAAACGGGAGGCAACCTACGAGCAGTACTTC. The full variable domain, its missing parts supplied by reference TRBV7-9 and TRBJ2-7, is DTGVSQNPRHKITKRGQNVTFRCDPISEHNRLYWYRQTLGQGPEFLTYFQNEAQLEKSRLLSDRFSAERPKGSFSTLEIQRTEQGDSAMYLCASSSKREATYEQYFGPGTRLTVT.

The chain's CDR3 is CASSLLTGSNQPQHF. CDR3 nucleotides: TGTGCCAGCAGTTTACTGACAGGTAGCAATCAGCCCCAGCATTTT. The rearrangement uses TRBV28 and TRBJ1-5, with D possibly matching TRBD1 (6 bases). The CDR3 is 15 amino acids. CDR1 is MDHEN, CDR2 SYDVKM, per germline. The V and J ends lost 2 bases and 0 bases respectively, with 8 bases between them.